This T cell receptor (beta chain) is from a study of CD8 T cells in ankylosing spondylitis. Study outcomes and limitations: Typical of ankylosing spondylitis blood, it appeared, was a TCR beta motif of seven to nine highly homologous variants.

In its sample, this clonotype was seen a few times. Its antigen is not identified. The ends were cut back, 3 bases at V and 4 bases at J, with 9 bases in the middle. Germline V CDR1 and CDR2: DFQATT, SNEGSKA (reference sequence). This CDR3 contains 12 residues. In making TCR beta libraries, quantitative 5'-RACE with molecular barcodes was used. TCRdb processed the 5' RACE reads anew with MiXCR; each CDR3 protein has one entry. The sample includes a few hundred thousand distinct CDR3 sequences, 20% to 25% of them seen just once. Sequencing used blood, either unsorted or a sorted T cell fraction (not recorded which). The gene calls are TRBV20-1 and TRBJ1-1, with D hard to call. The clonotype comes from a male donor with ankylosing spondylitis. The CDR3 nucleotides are TGCAGTGCTAGGGGAAAAATCACTGAAGCTTTCTTT. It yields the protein CSARGKITEAFF.